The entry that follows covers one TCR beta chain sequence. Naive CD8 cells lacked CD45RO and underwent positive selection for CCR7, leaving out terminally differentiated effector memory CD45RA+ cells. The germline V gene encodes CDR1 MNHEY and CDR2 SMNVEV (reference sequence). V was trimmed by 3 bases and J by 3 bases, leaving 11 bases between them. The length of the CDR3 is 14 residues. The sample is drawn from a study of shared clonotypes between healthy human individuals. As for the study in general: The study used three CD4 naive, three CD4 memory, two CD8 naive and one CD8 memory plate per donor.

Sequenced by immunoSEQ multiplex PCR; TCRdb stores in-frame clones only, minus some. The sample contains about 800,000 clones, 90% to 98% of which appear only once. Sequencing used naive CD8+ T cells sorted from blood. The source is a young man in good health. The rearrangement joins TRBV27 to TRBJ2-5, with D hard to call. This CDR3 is CASSFGRSKETQYF. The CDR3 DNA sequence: TGTGCCAGCAGTTTTGGTCGGAGCAAAGAGACCCAGTACTTC.